These T cell receptor beta chains were read from a single sample in a study of fetal regulatory T cell absence and autoimmunity. This table comes from immunoSEQ multiplex PCR, and its TCRdb copy is limited to in-frame clones, with some not included. This table holds approximately 49,000 clones, roughly 80% found once. The sequenced material came from cord blood. Source of these receptors: a newborn boy with IPEX syndrome. The CDR3 runs from the conserved cysteine through the conserved F or W. Expanded clones get a size class; other rows say once, few or many, or leave the size out.

CDR3 protein: CASSLDRATDTQYF; clone size: NA; V gene: TRBV7-2; J gene: TRBJ2-3; CDR3 length: 14
CDR3 protein: CAWSVLGQGDEQYF; clone size: NA; V gene: TRBV30; J gene: TRBJ2-7; CDR3 length: 14
CDR3 protein: CASSLAQGASGYTF; clone size: NA; V gene: TRBV5-1; J gene: TRBJ1-2; CDR3 length: 14
CDR3 protein: CASSSHRGTDTQYF; clone size: NA; V gene: TRBV7-2; J gene: TRBJ2-3; CDR3 length: 14
CDR3 protein: CASSGTSGYEQYF; clone size: NA; V gene: TRBV6-4; J gene: TRBJ2-7; CDR3 length: 13
CDR3 protein: CASSLTAGNTIYF; clone size: NA; V gene: TRBV11-2; J gene: TRBJ1-3; CDR3 length: 13
CDR3 protein: CASSVLTGGNEQFF; clone size: NA; V gene: TRBV9; J gene: TRBJ2-1; CDR3 length: 14
CDR3 protein: CASSYRGNTEAFF; clone size: few; V gene: TRBV6-5; J gene: TRBJ1-1; CDR3 length: 13
CDR3 protein: CASSSPEGQETQYF; clone size: NA; V gene: TRBV5-1; J gene: TRBJ2-5; CDR3 length: 14
CDR3 protein: CASSGTQNYGYTF; clone size: NA; V gene: TRBV27; J gene: TRBJ1-2; CDR3 length: 13
CDR3 protein: CASSLSPGNYGYTF; clone size: NA; V gene: TRBV27; J gene: TRBJ1-2; CDR3 length: 14
CDR3 protein: CASSQSGRAFYEQYF; clone size: NA; V gene: TRBV5-1; J gene: TRBJ2-7; CDR3 length: 15
CDR3 protein: CASSLEGGGTEAFF; clone size: NA; V gene: TRBV11-2; J gene: TRBJ1-1; CDR3 length: 14
CDR3 protein: CASSTGTGANVLTF; clone size: NA; V gene: TRBV6-1; J gene: TRBJ2-6; CDR3 length: 14
CDR3 protein: CASSIGGQNTEAFF; clone size: NA; V gene: TRBV19; J gene: TRBJ1-1; CDR3 length: 14
CDR3 protein: CASSPKNTEAFF; clone size: once; V gene: TRBV18; J gene: TRBJ1-1; CDR3 length: 12
CDR3 protein: CASSVAQGGTEAFF; clone size: once; V gene: TRBV9; J gene: TRBJ1-1; CDR3 length: 14
CDR3 protein: CASSLSRGNNSPLHF; clone size: once; V gene: TRBV18; J gene: TRBJ1-6; CDR3 length: 15
CDR3 protein: CASSAGQRPYEQYF; clone size: NA; V gene: TRBV27; J gene: TRBJ2-7; CDR3 length: 14
CDR3 protein: CASSLQTSGGPGELFF; clone size: NA; V gene: TRBV5-1; J gene: TRBJ2-2; CDR3 length: 16
CDR3 protein: CASSPSGGQPQHF; clone size: NA; V gene: TRBV27; J gene: TRBJ1-5; CDR3 length: 13
CDR3 protein: CASSVAGGSTDTQYF; clone size: NA; V gene: TRBV9; J gene: TRBJ2-3; CDR3 length: 15
CDR3 protein: CASSQVTVAGGNEQYF; clone size: NA; V gene: TRBV4-3; J gene: TRBJ2-7; CDR3 length: 16
CDR3 protein: CASSLSGNYGYTF; clone size: once; V gene: TRBV27; J gene: TRBJ1-2; CDR3 length: 13
CDR3 protein: CASSLGGGRAFTDTQYF; clone size: NA; V gene: TRBV5-4; J gene: TRBJ2-3; CDR3 length: 17
CDR3 protein: CASSPGTEAFF; clone size: NA; V gene: TRBV18; J gene: TRBJ1-1; CDR3 length: 11
CDR3 protein: CSARDLGKVF; clone size: NA; V gene: TRBV20-1; J gene: TRBJ1-2; CDR3 length: 10
CDR3 protein: CASSRLGGNTIYF; clone size: NA; V gene: TRBV4-1; J gene: TRBJ1-3; CDR3 length: 13
CDR3 protein: CASSLDLTNYGYTF; clone size: NA; V gene: TRBV11-2; J gene: TRBJ1-2; CDR3 length: 14
CDR3 protein: CASSLRLAGHLSYNEQFF; clone size: NA; V gene: TRBV5-8; J gene: TRBJ2-1; CDR3 length: 18
CDR3 protein: CASSPTGGSGNTIYF; clone size: NA; V gene: TRBV5-5; J gene: TRBJ1-3; CDR3 length: 15
CDR3 protein: CSVGKRGRTYEQYF; clone size: NA; V gene: TRBV29-1; J gene: TRBJ2-7; CDR3 length: 14
CDR3 protein: CASSYGQAGETQYF; clone size: NA; V gene: TRBV6-5; J gene: TRBJ2-5; CDR3 length: 14
CDR3 protein: CASSIVGHSLGNQPQHF; clone size: NA; V gene: TRBV19; J gene: TRBJ1-5; CDR3 length: 17
CDR3 protein: CASTLPGSAGGPYEQYF; clone size: few; V gene: TRBV7-9; J gene: TRBJ2-7; CDR3 length: 17
CDR3 protein: CATRGTWTAQETQYF; clone size: NA; V gene: TRBV5-1; J gene: TRBJ2-5; CDR3 length: 15
CDR3 protein: CASSIPSLAGLNENEQFF; clone size: NA; V gene: TRBV19; J gene: TRBJ2-1; CDR3 length: 18
CDR3 protein: CASSFDREETQYF; clone size: NA; V gene: TRBV7-2; J gene: TRBJ2-5; CDR3 length: 13
CDR3 protein: CASANRAGNTIYF; clone size: NA; V gene: TRBV2; J gene: TRBJ1-3; CDR3 length: 13
CDR3 protein: CASSSERGGNRDTQYF; clone size: NA; V gene: TRBV5-6; J gene: TRBJ2-3; CDR3 length: 16
CDR3 protein: CASSIGLAGPYEQYF; clone size: NA; V gene: TRBV19; J gene: TRBJ2-7; CDR3 length: 15
CDR3 protein: CASSDRGQETQYF; clone size: NA; V gene: TRBV2; J gene: TRBJ2-5; CDR3 length: 13
CDR3 protein: CASSWHLNPGTQYF; clone size: NA; V gene: TRBV28; J gene: TRBJ2-5; CDR3 length: 14
CDR3 protein: CASSFPRGGRGGTDTQYF; clone size: NA; V gene: TRBV7-2; J gene: TRBJ2-3; CDR3 length: 18
CDR3 protein: CASSLYDRSTQYF; clone size: NA; V gene: TRBV5-1; J gene: TRBJ2-3; CDR3 length: 13
CDR3 protein: CASSQLSFAYNEQFF; clone size: once; V gene: TRBV4-2; J gene: TRBJ2-1; CDR3 length: 15
CDR3 protein: CASNLRGRRTDTQYF; clone size: NA; V gene: TRBV5-5; J gene: TRBJ2-3; CDR3 length: 15
CDR3 protein: CAWSVRRYSNQPQHF; clone size: NA; V gene: TRBV30; J gene: TRBJ1-5; CDR3 length: 15
CDR3 protein: CASRRGTSGNYEQYF; clone size: NA; V gene: TRBV5-1; J gene: TRBJ2-7; CDR3 length: 15
CDR3 protein: CASSWDSYEQYF; clone size: NA; V gene: TRBV28; J gene: TRBJ2-7; CDR3 length: 12